The 21 T cell receptor beta chains reported below all come from one sample, sequenced in a study of CD8 T cells in Susac syndrome. RNA was extracted with the RNeasy kit, and a quantity of roughly 0.5 to 1 ug was reverse transcribed using random hexamers. From the immunoSEQ multiplex PCR reads, TCRdb called clonotypes with MiXCR, one entry per CDR3 protein. The table has around 190,000 distinct CDR3 sequences, approximately 94% seen once. The sample taken for sequencing was CD4+ T cells from PBMCs. The receptors here all came from a human donor in good health.

The chain links TRBV20-1 to TRBJ2-1, with D hard to call. V was shortened by 6 bases and J by 6 bases, with 6 bases between the two germline ends. The CDR3 extends over 10 amino acids. Germline V lookup: CDR1 DFQATT, CDR2 SNEGSKA (reference sequence). CDR3 region: CSAERNEQFF. The CDR3 DNA reads as TGCAGTGCCGAGCGCAATGAGCAGTTCTTC.

The rearrangement links TRBV5-1 to TRBJ2-3; perhaps TRBD1 as D (7 bases). There are 15 residues in the CDR3. V dropped 1 base and J dropped 8 bases, with 17 bases sitting between them. Looked up from germline, CDR1 is SGHRS and CDR2 is YFSETQ. CDR3 residues: CASSLTGVAGGTQYF. The DNA of the CDR3 is TGCGCCAGCAGCTTGACGGGAGTGGCAGGGGGTACGCAGTATTTT.

The chain recombines TRBV6-2 or TRBV6-3 with TRBJ2-3; D could derive from TRBD1 or TRBD2 (5 bases each). This CDR3 region has 15 residues. V was shortened by 6 bases and J by 2 bases, with 15 bases between the two germline ends. Looked up from germline, CDR1 is MNHEY and CDR2 is SVGEGT. In DNA, the CDR3 is TGTGCCAGCAGCTCGGGACGGATGATCACAGATACGCAGTATTTT. Its protein is CASSSGRMITDTQYF.

The chain couples TRBV29-1 to TRBJ2-2; the match to TRBD2 covers 8 bases. J was trimmed by 9 bases and V by 4 bases; bases with no gene match: 13. CDR3 length: 15 amino acids. Germline-derived CDR1 and CDR2 are SQVTM and ANQGSEA. The CDR3 loop is CSVGVLAGMTRELFF. CDR3 DNA: TGCAGCGTTGGGGTCCTAGCGGGTATGACCAGGGAGCTGTTTTTT.

The genes are TRBV6-2 or TRBV6-3 and TRBJ2-1; D unresolved. The V end was cut by 6 bases, the J end by 4 bases, with 22 bases between. CDR3 length: 17 residues. The V gene's germline CDR1 is MNHEY and CDR2 SVGEGT. The chain's CDR3 is CASSYSPHWIGYNEQFF. DNA for the CDR3: TGTGCCAGCAGCTATTCACCCCATTGGATTGGGTACAATGAGCAGTTCTTC.

The chain employs TRBV7-2 and TRBJ2-3; D ambiguous. Per the germline V gene, CDR1 is SGHTA and CDR2 is FQGNSA. Trimming took off 5 bases at V and 5 bases at J, with 14 bases between the two ends. The CDR3 covers 14 residues. CDR3 DNA sequence: TGTGCCAGCAGCGAAGAGTTATACAAAGATACGCAGTATTTT. This translates into CASSEELYKDTQYF. Combining the CDR3 with reference TRBV7-2 and TRBJ2-3 gives the whole variable domain GAGVSQSPSNKVTEKGKDVELRCDPISGHTALYWYRQSLGQGLEFLIYFQGNSAPDKSGLPSDRFSAERTGGSVSTLTIQRTQQEDSAVYLCASSEELYKDTQYFGPGTRLTVL.

This chain joins TRBV20-1 and TRBJ2-1; a weak D match, TRBD1 (6 bases). This CDR3 region has 13 residues. CDR1 and CDR2 from the germline V gene are DFQATT and SNEGSKA (reference sequence). The V end lost 8 bases, the J end lost 4 bases, and 15 bases lay between the germline ends. The CDR3 spells CSPRTELYNEQFF. The CDR3 bases are TGCAGTCCTCGGACAGAATTATACAATGAGCAGTTCTTC.

This chain links TRBV12-3 or TRBV12-4 with TRBJ2-7; a weak D match, TRBD1 (6 bases). The V end lost 5 bases, the J end lost 6 bases, and 8 bases lay between the germline ends. This CDR3 comprises 11 residues. The CDR3 protein is CASSTGFEQYF. The CDR3 nucleotides are TGTGCCAGCAGTACAGGGTTCGAGCAGTACTTC.

V is TRBV30 and J is TRBJ2-1; a weak D match, TRBD2 (7 bases). The V end lost 3 bases, the J end lost 4 bases, and 16 bases lay between the germline ends. The germline V gene encodes CDR1 GTSNPN and CDR2 SVGIG (reference sequence). The CDR3 consists of 15 residues. In DNA form, the CDR3 reads TGTGCCTGGAGCCCCGGACTAGGGGGTTACAATGAGCAGTTCTTC. Translating it yields CAWSPGLGGYNEQFF.

The V call is TRBV23-1, the J call TRBJ1-5, with 7 bases that match TRBD1. TRBV23-1 falls under the ORF class, with uncertain function. V shed 3 bases, J shed 4 bases, and the junction held 6 bases outside the gene matches. CDR3 length equals 15 residues. CDR3: CASSQQTGWNQPQHF. CDR3 bases: TGCGCCAGCAGTCAGCAGACAGGGTGGAATCAGCCCCAGCATTTT.

V is TRBV18 and J is TRBJ2-7; no reliable D call. Germline loops: CDR1 KGHSH, CDR2 LQKENI. The CDR3 has 15 amino acids. With 1 base removed from V and 2 bases from J, the gap between germline ends came to 12 bases. The CDR3 DNA reads as TGTGCCAGCTCACCACTTGGTACAGCACCCTACGAGCAGTACTTC. It codes for CASSPLGTAPYEQYF.

This chain joins TRBV4-3 and TRBJ2-1, with D possibly matching TRBD1 (5 bases). Trimming pared 4 bases from V and 5 bases from J, leaving 15 bases between. The CDR3 has 15 residues. Germline V CDR1 and CDR2: LGHNA, YSLEER. The CDR3: CASSPTQDINNEQFF. The DNA of the CDR3 is TGCGCCAGCAGCCCGACGCAGGACATCAACAATGAGCAGTTCTTC.

This clonotype was seen once. The CDR3 DNA is TGCAGCGTTGTTAGGTTGGGGCTTGGCACAGATACGCAGTATTTT. Amino acid sequence: CSVVRLGLGTDTQYF. The rearrangement joins TRBV29-1 to TRBJ2-3, with D perhaps matching TRBD1 (5 bases). This CDR3 has 15 amino acids. The germline gives CDR1 SQVTM, CDR2 ANQGSEA. Trimming stripped 4 bases from V and 1 base from J, with 15 bases between.

The table lists this clonotype with a few counts. The chain joins TRBV29-1 to TRBJ2-5; D remains ambiguous. Germline V gives CDR1 SQVTM, CDR2 ANQGSEA. The germline V and J ends were trimmed by 4 bases and 5 bases, with 8 bases remaining between them. This CDR3 is 11 amino acids long. CDR3 region: CSVGARETQYF. The DNA for the CDR3 is TGCAGCGTTGGGGCGAGGGAGACCCAGTACTTC.

This clonotype turned up a few times. The chain links TRBV20-1 to TRBJ2-4; D unresolved. This CDR3 has 13 amino acids. Trimming took off 0 bases at V and 0 bases at J, with 3 bases between the two ends. Germline V lookup: CDR1 DFQATT, CDR2 SNEGSKA (reference sequence). The CDR3 is CSARELAKNIQYF. CDR3 nucleotides: TGCAGTGCTAGAGAGTTAGCCAAAAACATTCAGTACTTC.

This chain uses TRBV30 with TRBJ2-7; D ambiguous. CDR1 GTSNPN and CDR2 SVGIG come from the germline V gene (reference sequence). Trimming pared 0 bases from V and 2 bases from J, leaving 5 bases between. This CDR3 has 12 amino acids. The DNA of the CDR3 is TGTGCCTGGAGTGTAGACACCTACGAGCAGTACTTC. This sequence encodes CAWSVDTYEQYF.

V usage is TRBV29-1 and J usage is TRBJ2-1; D remains ambiguous. CDR1 is SQVTM, CDR2 ANQGSEA, per germline. The CDR3 is 13 amino acids. Trimming shortened V by 7 bases and J by 4 bases, and 14 bases separated the two germline ends. CDR3 in amino acids: CSAQVQAYNEQFF. In DNA, the CDR3 is TGCAGCGCTCAAGTCCAGGCTTACAATGAGCAGTTCTTC.

The chain combines TRBV3-1 with TRBJ1-1; 8 nucleotides agree with TRBD1. Germline lookup yields CDR1 LGHDT and CDR2 YNNKEL (reference sequence). Trimming at V came to 4 bases and at J to 1 base, leaving 5 bases not matched to a gene. The CDR3 is 15 amino acids. The CDR3 nucleotides read TGTGCCAGCAGCCCCCGGGACAGGTCGAACACTGAAGCTTTCTTT. Protein product: CASSPRDRSNTEAFF. The full variable domain, with the rest looked up from reference TRBV3-1 and TRBJ1-1, is DTAVSQTPKYLVTQMGNDKSIKCEQNLGHDTMYWYKQDSKKFLKIMFSYNNKELIINETVPNRFSPKSPDKAHLNLHINSLELGDSAVYFCASSPRDRSNTEAFFGQGTRLTVV.

The V and J genes are TRBV7-9 and TRBJ2-1; D not resolved. The CDR3 has 17 amino acids. The V end lost 5 bases, the J end lost 8 bases, and 25 bases lay between the germline ends. Germline V gives CDR1 SEHNR, CDR2 FQNEAQ (reference sequence). Here the CDR3 DNA reads TGTGCCAGCAGCCCTCCCCACCGGGCCCCCCACCCGCATGAGCAGTTCTTC. It specifies CASSPPHRAPHPHEQFF.

The CDR3 DNA is TGCAGTGTGGGTAGCGGGAGAGATGAGCAGTTCTTC. This codes for CSVGSGRDEQFF. The chain employs TRBV20-1 and TRBJ2-1; TRBD2 matches 9 bases. Germline V gene sequence: CDR1 DFQATT, CDR2 SNEGSKA (reference sequence). Unmatched junction bases numbered 6, after V lost 7 bases and J lost 8 bases. The CDR3 extends over 12 amino acids.

The V and J genes are TRBV6-5 and TRBJ2-7, with D hard to call. CDR1 is MNHEY, CDR2 SVGAGI, per germline. The CDR3 contains 17 residues. V was pared by 2 bases and J by 3 bases, with 20 bases between. CDR3 sequence reads: CASSYIRSATNLYEQYF. In DNA form, the CDR3 reads TGTGCCAGCAGTTACATTAGGTCAGCCACCAATCTCTACGAGCAGTACTTC.